A selection of T cell receptor beta chains follows, all from one sample in a study of blood T cell repertoires in COVID-19. The method was immunoSEQ multiplex PCR; TCRdb's version includes in-frame clones alone and lacks a portion of them. The table has 220,000 or so clones, approximately 85% seen once. The sequenced sample consisted of PBMCs or T cells enriched from blood (not recorded which). All receptors derive from a woman between 50 and 59 years old who had recovered from COVID-19. Both conserved end residues are part of each CDR3. Each record gives: D gene, J gene, V gene, clone size, CDR3 DNA, CDR3 protein. D genes are given only for firm matches. Expanded clones get a size class; other rows say once, few or many, or leave the size out.

D gene: -; J gene: TRBJ2-7; V gene: TRBV6-5; clone size: once; CDR3 DNA: TGTGCCACGACCGTCCAGGGGGGTTACGAGCAGTACTTC; CDR3 protein: CATTVQGGYEQYF
D gene: TRBD2; J gene: TRBJ2-1; V gene: TRBV7-9; clone size: -; CDR3 DNA: TGTGCCAGCAGTAAGACTAGCGGGGTCTACAATGAGCAGTTCTTC; CDR3 protein: CASSKTSGVYNEQFF
D gene: -; J gene: TRBJ1-1; V gene: TRBV2; clone size: -; CDR3 DNA: TGTGCCAGCAGTGTTGGCGGGGGCCGGACTGAAGCTTTCTTT; CDR3 protein: CASSVGGGRTEAFF
D gene: TRBD1; J gene: TRBJ1-1; V gene: TRBV4-1; clone size: -; CDR3 DNA: TGCGCCAGCAGCCAACCAGGGGGACAGAACACTGAAGCTTTCTTT; CDR3 protein: CASSQPGGQNTEAFF
D gene: TRBD1; J gene: TRBJ2-1; V gene: TRBV11-3; clone size: -; CDR3 DNA: TGTGCCAGCAGCCTCTCCCCCCGACAGGGATGGGGTGAGCAGTTCTTC; CDR3 protein: CASSLSPRQGWGEQFF
D gene: TRBD1; J gene: TRBJ2-7; V gene: TRBV5-4; clone size: -; CDR3 DNA: TGTGCCAGCAGAAGAGACAGGGCCTCGCCCTACGAGCAGTACTTC; CDR3 protein: CASRRDRASPYEQYF
D gene: -; J gene: TRBJ2-7; V gene: TRBV7-9; clone size: -; CDR3 DNA: TGTGCCAGCAGCTTATCGGACGGGGGATACACCTACGAGCAGTACTTC; CDR3 protein: CASSLSDGGYTYEQYF
D gene: TRBD2; J gene: TRBJ2-3; V gene: TRBV6-4; clone size: -; CDR3 DNA: TGTGCCAGCAGTGAGCTAGCGGGATCCACAGATACGCAGTATTTT; CDR3 protein: CASSELAGSTDTQYF
D gene: -; J gene: TRBJ1-5; V gene: TRBV7-9; clone size: -; CDR3 DNA: TGTGCCAGCAGCCGTCAGGGGCCCAATCAGCCCCAGCATTTT; CDR3 protein: CASSRQGPNQPQHF
D gene: TRBD1; J gene: TRBJ1-2; V gene: TRBV5-1; clone size: few; CDR3 DNA: TGCGCCAGCAGCACGGGACAGGGGGCTTACTCTGGCTACACCTTC; CDR3 protein: CASSTGQGAYSGYTF
D gene: -; J gene: TRBJ2-4; V gene: TRBV28; clone size: -; CDR3 DNA: TGTGCCAGCAGTTTATCGGGTTCCAAAAACATTCAGTACTTC; CDR3 protein: CASSLSGSKNIQYF
D gene: -; J gene: TRBJ1-2; V gene: TRBV29-1; clone size: -; CDR3 DNA: TGCAGCGTTGGGTCTGCTATCCAGCGAGGCTACACCTTC; CDR3 protein: CSVGSAIQRGYTF
D gene: -; J gene: TRBJ2-1; V gene: TRBV11-2; clone size: -; CDR3 DNA: TGTGCCAGCAGCCTGGGGGCGGAGCAGTTCTTC; CDR3 protein: CASSLGAEQFF
D gene: TRBD2; J gene: TRBJ2-5; V gene: TRBV7-2; clone size: -; CDR3 DNA: TGTGCCAGCAGCCCGACTAGCGGGGGGCCGCAAGAGACCCAGTACTTC; CDR3 protein: CASSPTSGGPQETQYF
D gene: TRBD1; J gene: TRBJ1-2; V gene: TRBV2; clone size: -; CDR3 DNA: TGTGCCACACAGGGGTATCATGACTATGGCTACACCTTC; CDR3 protein: CATQGYHDYGYTF
D gene: TRBD1; J gene: TRBJ2-5; V gene: TRBV19; clone size: once; CDR3 DNA: TGTGCCAGTAGCGGGACAGGGGAAGGGACCCAGTACTTC; CDR3 protein: CASSGTGEGTQYF
D gene: -; J gene: TRBJ2-1; V gene: TRBV9; clone size: once; CDR3 DNA: TGTGCCAGCAGTGATGGCGGGCGCGATGAGCAGTTCTTC; CDR3 protein: CASSDGGRDEQFF
D gene: -; J gene: TRBJ1-1; V gene: TRBV2; clone size: -; CDR3 DNA: TGTGCCAGCAGTGAGCCCAGGGGCCGGAACACTGAAGCTTTCTTT; CDR3 protein: CASSEPRGRNTEAFF
D gene: TRBD2; J gene: TRBJ2-6; V gene: TRBV13; clone size: -; CDR3 DNA: TGTGCCAGCAGCTTAGGCTTCTTCCGGGGGGGTTCTTCTGGGGCCAACGTCCTGACTTTC; CDR3 protein: CASSLGFFRGGSSGANVLTF
D gene: -; J gene: TRBJ1-1; V gene: TRBV10-2; clone size: -; CDR3 DNA: TGCGCCAGCAGGGGACCACGGGGGGTGAACACTGAAGCTTTCTTT; CDR3 protein: CASRGPRGVNTEAFF
D gene: -; J gene: TRBJ1-1; V gene: TRBV4-3; clone size: -; CDR3 DNA: TGCGCCAGCAGTGATTGGGACACACCGAACACTGAAGCTTTCTTT; CDR3 protein: CASSDWDTPNTEAFF
D gene: TRBD1; J gene: TRBJ1-5; V gene: TRBV5-5; clone size: -; CDR3 DNA: TGTGCCAGCAGCTTCGCAATCTCCGGGACAGGGACCAATCAGCCCCAGCATTTT; CDR3 protein: CASSFAISGTGTNQPQHF
D gene: TRBD2; J gene: TRBJ2-7; V gene: TRBV7-8; clone size: -; CDR3 DNA: TGTGCCAGCATCGAGCGGGGTACCTACGAGCAGTACTTC; CDR3 protein: CASIERGTYEQYF
D gene: TRBD1; J gene: TRBJ1-2; V gene: TRBV2; clone size: -; CDR3 DNA: TGTGCCAGCAGTGAACAGGGGGATTTAGATGGCTACACCTTC; CDR3 protein: CASSEQGDLDGYTF
D gene: -; J gene: TRBJ1-5; V gene: TRBV19; clone size: -; CDR3 DNA: TGTGCCAGTAGTATAGGGTCAGGCAATCAGCCCCAGCATTTT; CDR3 protein: CASSIGSGNQPQHF
D gene: -; J gene: TRBJ2-2; V gene: TRBV11-2; clone size: once; CDR3 DNA: TGTGCCAGCAGCTTTGTTCAGGGGGGCACCGGGGAGCTGTTTTTT; CDR3 protein: CASSFVQGGTGELFF
D gene: -; J gene: TRBJ2-5; V gene: TRBV6-6; clone size: -; CDR3 DNA: TGTGCCAGCAGTTGGGACATCTATCAAGAGACCCAGTACTTC; CDR3 protein: CASSWDIYQETQYF
D gene: TRBD2; J gene: TRBJ2-3; V gene: TRBV4-1; clone size: -; CDR3 DNA: TGCGCCAGCAGCCAAATAAAGGGACTAGGGAGCACAGATACGCAGTATTTT; CDR3 protein: CASSQIKGLGSTDTQYF
D gene: -; J gene: TRBJ2-3; V gene: TRBV5-1; clone size: -; CDR3 DNA: TGCGCCAGCAGCTTGGAAGCGTCTAGCACAGATACGCAGTATTTT; CDR3 protein: CASSLEASSTDTQYF
D gene: TRBD1; J gene: TRBJ2-1; V gene: TRBV23-1; clone size: -; CDR3 DNA: TGCGCCAGCAGTCAATCGAGGACAGGGAATCCCGATGAGCAGTTCTTC; CDR3 protein: CASSQSRTGNPDEQFF
D gene: -; J gene: TRBJ1-6; V gene: TRBV7-2; clone size: -; CDR3 DNA: TGTGCCAGCAGCTTATCCCTCGGCGGTAATTCACCCCTCCACTTT; CDR3 protein: CASSLSLGGNSPLHF
D gene: TRBD1; J gene: TRBJ1-3; V gene: TRBV3-1/TRBV3-2; clone size: -; CDR3 DNA: TGTGCCAGCAGCCCGCGGGACAGGGGAAACACCATATATTTT; CDR3 protein: CASSPRDRGNTIYF
D gene: TRBD1; J gene: TRBJ2-5; V gene: TRBV4-3; clone size: -; CDR3 DNA: TGCGCCAGCAGCCAAGCCCCTCCGGGACAGGGGAGTTTAGAGACCCAGTACTTC; CDR3 protein: CASSQAPPGQGSLETQYF
D gene: TRBD2; J gene: TRBJ2-7; V gene: TRBV2; clone size: -; CDR3 DNA: TGTGCCAGCAGGTTAGCGGGAGAATTCGGCTACGAGCAGTACTTC; CDR3 protein: CASRLAGEFGYEQYF
D gene: TRBD2; J gene: TRBJ2-7; V gene: TRBV25-1; clone size: -; CDR3 DNA: TGTGCCAGCAGTGAATTGGGGGGGAAGTCCTACGAGCAGTACTTC; CDR3 protein: CASSELGGKSYEQYF
D gene: TRBD1; J gene: TRBJ2-7; V gene: TRBV5-1; clone size: -; CDR3 DNA: TGCGCCAGCAGCCTGGACAGGGCCGAGCAGTACTTC; CDR3 protein: CASSLDRAEQYF
D gene: TRBD1; J gene: TRBJ1-6; V gene: TRBV4-3; clone size: once; CDR3 DNA: TGCGCCAGCAGCCAAAGGACAGGGTTGATACCCCTCCACTTT; CDR3 protein: CASSQRTGLIPLHF
D gene: -; J gene: TRBJ2-2; V gene: TRBV24-1; clone size: -; CDR3 DNA: TGTGCCACCAGGGCCGGGGTACCCGGGGAGCTGTTTTTT; CDR3 protein: CATRAGVPGELFF